The 17 T cell receptor beta chains listed next were all sequenced from one sample in a study of blood T cell repertoires in COVID-19. The repertoire was sequenced with immunoSEQ multiplex PCR; TCRdb's copy has only in-frame clones and lacks some. In the table there are fewer than 45,000 clones, about 85% of which are singletons. Sequencing was performed on peripheral blood. The receptor set was obtained from a woman aged 80 or over with acute or convalescent COVID-19.

The J gene is TRBJ1-2, the V gene TRBV2, with D possibly TRBD1 on 5 matching bases. Per the germline V gene, CDR1 is SNHLY and CDR2 is FYNNEI. Trimming took 8 bases from V and 0 from J, leaving 16 bases between them. The CDR3 has 15 amino acids. The CDR3 spells CASEKGAPANYGYTF. The CDR3 nucleotides read TGTGCCAGCGAGAAAGGGGCACCAGCTAACTATGGCTACACCTTC. The full variable domain, its missing parts supplied by reference TRBV2 and TRBJ1-2, is EPEVTQTPSHQVTQMGQEVILRCVPISNHLYFYWYRQILGQKVEFLVSFYNNEISEKSEIFDDQFSVERPDGSNFTLKIRSTKLEDSAMYFCASEKGAPANYGYTFGSGTRLTVV.

This chain links TRBV19 with TRBJ1-2; 9 positions match TRBD1. This CDR3 contains 15 residues. Germline-derived CDR1 and CDR2 are LNHDA and SQIVND (reference sequence). The trim removed 7 bases at V and 1 base at J, leaving 7 bases unmatched. The CDR3 here is CASTRTGDGNYGYTF. The CDR3 region has the DNA TGTGCCAGTACTCGGACAGGGGACGGTAACTATGGCTACACCTTC.

This rearrangement joins TRBV6-5 to TRBJ1-5; possibly TRBD1 for D (5 bases). The CDR3 extends over 15 amino acids. V lost 6 bases and J lost 2, with 14 bases in between. The germline gives CDR1 MNHEY, CDR2 SVGAGI. CDR3 loop: CASRIREVGNQPQHF. In DNA, the CDR3 is TGTGCCAGCAGGATCAGGGAGGTGGGCAATCAGCCCCAGCATTTT.

This rearrangement joins TRBV15 to TRBJ2-7, with 10 bases lining up with TRBD1. V gave up 0 bases and J gave up 1 base; unmatched junction bases: 0. The CDR3 contains 15 residues. Looked up from germline, CDR1 is LNHNV and CDR2 is YYDKDF (reference sequence). This chain's CDR3 is CATSREDRGSYEQYF. The CDR3 DNA follows: TGTGCCACCAGCAGAGAGGACAGGGGGTCCTACGAGCAGTACTTC.

The V call is TRBV10-3, the J call TRBJ2-7; 7 nucleotides match TRBD1. The CDR3 has 14 residues. V lost 0 bases to trimming and J lost 6 bases; unmatched junction nucleotides: 5. Per germline, CDR1 ENHRY and CDR2 SYGVKD. CDR3 DNA sequence: TGTGCCATCAGTGAGTCTGAGGGGGCTGCCGAGCAGTACTTC. It translates to CAISESEGAAEQYF.

The chain couples TRBV6-4 to TRBJ1-4; tentative D call: TRBD1 (6 bases). The ends were cut back, 3 bases at V and 0 bases at J, with 14 bases in the middle. The germline V gene encodes CDR1 MRHNA and CDR2 SNTAGT. CDR3 length: 17 amino acids. This CDR3 is CASSERQVVATNEKLFF. In nucleotides, the CDR3 is TGTGCCAGCAGTGAACGACAGGTGGTTGCAACTAATGAAAAACTGTTTTTT.

This clone was recorded only once. The rearrangement uses TRBV6-5 and TRBJ1-2; 10 nucleotides match TRBD1. Germline V CDR1 and CDR2: MNHEY, SVGAGI. This CDR3 contains 14 residues. V lost 6 bases and J lost 4; bases outside the gene matches: 5. CDR3 region: CASSGTGVGYGYTF. As DNA, the CDR3 is TGTGCCAGCAGCGGGACAGGGGTCGGCTATGGCTACACCTTC.

The rearrangement uses TRBV3-1 (or the pseudogene TRBV3-2) and TRBJ2-2; 10 bases match TRBD2. Germline V gene data show CDR1 as LGHDT and CDR2 as YNNKEL (reference sequence). The CDR3 runs 16 residues. V shed 4 bases and J 0 bases; nucleotides not matched to a gene: 2. The CDR3 sequence is CASSLGLAANTGELFF. The CDR3 DNA reads as TGTGCCAGCAGCCTTGGACTAGCGGCGAACACCGGGGAGCTGTTTTTT.

This clone was counted a single time. The CDR3 loop reads CASSPRDRGSGYTF. The CDR3 nucleotides are TGTGCCAGCAGCCCCCGGGACAGGGGAAGTGGCTACACCTTC. V usage is TRBV3-1 (or the pseudogene TRBV3-2) and J usage is TRBJ1-2; 10 bases agree with TRBD1. The CDR3 spans 14 residues. Germline assignment: CDR1 LGHDT and CDR2 YNNKEL (reference sequence). Trimming took 4 bases from V and 7 from J; bases not matched to a gene: 6.

The chain combines TRBV11-2 with TRBJ1-6; the D gene is possibly TRBD1 (6 bases). CDR1 is SGHAT, CDR2 FQNNGV, per germline. Trimming removed 5 bases at V and 7 bases at J, with 15 bases between. CDR3 size: 15 residues. The DNA of the CDR3 is TGTGCCAGCAGCCTCACGGACAGATTGAATTCACCCCTCCACTTT. This translates into CASSLTDRLNSPLHF.

This chain joins TRBV12-5 and TRBJ1-1; 7 bases align to TRBD1. The V segment lost 8 bases and the J segment 8 bases; nucleotides outside the gene matches: 23. The CDR3 has 17 residues. The germline gives CDR1 LGHNT, CDR2 FRNRAP. The CDR3 is CASSGSRGRVPRPEAFF. The CDR3 DNA sequence: TGTGCTAGTTCAGGGAGTAGGGGGCGAGTACCGCGACCCGAAGCTTTCTTT.

The chain carries TRBV4-2 and TRBJ1-4; TRBD1 is a possible D gene (6 bases). Germline V gene data show CDR1 as LGHNA and CDR2 as YNFKEQ. The CDR3 is 16 residues long. V lost 1 base, J lost 7 bases, and 16 bases lay in between. CDR3 region: CASSQGGGRGSEKLFF. In DNA form, the CDR3 reads TGTGCCAGCAGCCAAGGAGGAGGCAGGGGAAGTGAAAAACTGTTTTTT.

The rearrangement uses TRBV5-1 and TRBJ2-1; 11 bases match TRBD2. Looked up from germline, CDR1 is SGHRS and CDR2 is YFSETQ. V lost 2 bases and J lost 4; bases outside the gene matches: 2. The CDR3 contains 15 residues. CDR3 in amino acids: CASSLLAGVYNEQFF. The CDR3 DNA reads as TGCGCCAGCAGCTTACTAGCGGGAGTTTACAATGAGCAGTTCTTC.

The rearrangement uses TRBV6-5 and TRBJ1-2, with D tentatively TRBD1 (5 bases). The CDR3 runs to 12 residues. The germline V and J ends were trimmed by 4 bases and 6 bases, with 9 bases remaining between them. Germline V lookup: CDR1 MNHEY, CDR2 SVGAGI. DNA of the CDR3: TGTGCCAGCAGTTTTCGGGGGGATGGCTACACCTTC. Its protein is CASSFRGDGYTF.

This chain connects TRBV19 to TRBJ2-7; 8 bases line up with TRBD1. The CDR3 extends over 16 amino acids. The germline gives CDR1 LNHDA, CDR2 SQIVND (reference sequence). The V and J ends lost 6 bases and 2 bases, in that order; junction bases with no gene match: 12. CDR3 residues: CASSRGATGDPYEQYF. DNA for the CDR3: TGTGCCAGTAGCCGAGGGGCGACAGGGGACCCCTACGAGCAGTACTTC.

This clone was seen just once. V gene TRBV11-2 combines with J gene TRBJ2-2; D call uncertain. The ends were cut back, 6 bases at V and 3 bases at J, with 14 bases in the middle. The germline gives CDR1 SGHAT, CDR2 FQNNGV. This CDR3 has 15 residues. The CDR3 region has the DNA TGTGCCAGCAGAAGAGAGAACTTATACACCGGGGAGCTGTTTTTT. Translated: CASRRENLYTGELFF.

The gene calls are TRBV7-6 and TRBJ2-7; 7 bases are a match to TRBD1. The CDR3 runs 13 residues. Germline values: CDR1 SGHVS, CDR2 FNYEAQ. V lost 5 bases and J lost 6; bases outside the gene matches: 7. CDR3 in amino acids: CASSTRQGGEQYF. DNA of the CDR3: TGTGCCAGCAGCACCCGACAGGGCGGCGAGCAGTACTTC.